This TCR beta chain was sequenced in a study of OX40 agonist ivuxolimab in advanced cancers. Assay used: immunoSEQ multiplex PCR; TCRdb lists only in-frame clones, some missing. The sample has 55,000 to 65,000 clones; roughly 90% are singletons. From germline, CDR1 is GTSNPN and CDR2 SVGIG (reference sequence). This CDR3 comprises 10 residues. With 3 bases removed from V and 4 bases from J, the gap between germline ends came to 3 bases. The sample here was CD4+ or CD8+ T cells sorted from blood, taken in a trial of the OX40 agonist ivuxolimab. The source is an adult with an advanced solid tumor such as melanoma, head and neck, liver or kidney cancer. The genes are TRBV30 and TRBJ1-1; D unresolved. The CDR3 nucleotides read TGTGCCTGGAGGAGCACTGAAGCTTTCTTT. Translation gives CAWRSTEAFF.